A single sample gave rise to the 29 T cell receptor beta chains below, sequenced in a study of cytomegalovirus exposure and HLA in healthy donors. With 60 Vbeta and 13 Jbeta primers, the PCR was carried out. TCRdb keeps only in-frame clones here, not all; method: immunoSEQ multiplex PCR. The sample carries over 70,000 clones, over 55% recorded once. The sequenced sample consisted of PBMCs. The receptor set was obtained from a woman aged 45-59 years in good health and CMV-seropositive.

The V and J genes are TRBV5-1 and TRBJ1-1, with D possibly matching TRBD1 (6 bases). In germline, CDR1 is SGHRS, CDR2 YFSETQ. This CDR3 is built from 14 residues. The V end was cut by 0 bases, the J end by 8 bases, with 14 bases between. Here the CDR3 reads CASSLEGRGSEAFF. The CDR3 DNA sequence: TGCGCCAGCAGCTTGGAAGGCAGGGGTTCCGAAGCTTTCTTT.

The rearrangement joins TRBV27 to TRBJ2-1, with D perhaps TRBD2 (5 bases). The CDR3 has 13 residues. Germline CDR1 MNHEY, CDR2 SMNVEV (reference sequence). V lost 3 bases, J lost 10 bases, and 13 bases lay in between. CDR3 residues: CASSLGRGLEQFF. DNA for the CDR3: TGTGCCAGCAGTTTGGGTCGCGGACTCGAGCAGTTCTTC.

This clone was found a few times. The chain links TRBV19 to TRBJ2-1; D ambiguous. CDR3 length: 14 amino acids. Trimming took 2 bases from V and 10 from J, leaving 15 bases between them. Germline V gene lookup returns CDR1 LNHDA and CDR2 SQIVND (reference sequence). DNA for the CDR3: TGTGCCAGTAGTATAATCCCTAGTATGCTCGAGCAGTTCTTC. It codes for CASSIIPSMLEQFF.

This clone occurred once. V usage is TRBV6-1 and J usage is TRBJ1-2; no definite D call. Deletions cut 0 bases from V and 8 bases from J, with 10 bases between. Germline loops: CDR1 MNHNS, CDR2 SASEGT. The CDR3 sequence is 13 residues long. Here the CDR3 DNA reads TGTGCCAGCAGTGAAGCCCCGGGTGGCGGCTACACCTTC. Amino acids: CASSEAPGGGYTF.

In the case of this clone: One end of the junction fails to match germline, which may point to a read error. The chain combines TRBV29-1 with TRBJ1-1; TRBD1 might be the D (5 bases). The CDR3 contains 11 residues. Per the germline V gene, CDR1 is SQVTM and CDR2 is ANQGSEA. The DNA for the CDR3 is TGCAGCGTCGAAGGGTTGGGGGGAGCTTTCTTT. This gives the protein CSVEGLGGAFF.

CDR3 in DNA: TGTGCCAGCAGCCCCGGACTAGCGGTCGACGAGCAGTACTTC. This sequence encodes CASSPGLAVDEQYF. This chain connects TRBV9 to TRBJ2-7; 10 bases match TRBD2. This CDR3 spans 14 amino acids. Germline V gene data show CDR1 as SGDLS and CDR2 as YYNGEE. Trimming at V came to 4 bases and at J to 5 bases, leaving 6 bases not matched to a gene.

V gene TRBV5-1 combines with J gene TRBJ2-7, with TRBD2 as a possible D gene (5 bases). V lost 5 bases to trimming and J lost 0 bases, with 15 bases between them. This CDR3 has 15 amino acids. The germline gives CDR1 SGHRS, CDR2 YFSETQ. The CDR3 reads CASRPTDLSSYEQYF. As DNA, the CDR3 is TGCGCCAGCAGACCTACGGACTTGAGCTCCTACGAGCAGTACTTC.

The chain combines TRBV7-8 with TRBJ2-7; 7 nucleotides line up with TRBD1. The germline V gene has CDR1 SGHVS and CDR2 FQNEAQ. Germline trimming cut 5 bases from V and 1 base from J; bases unmatched to any gene: 2. CDR3 size: 13 residues. The CDR3 loop is CASSPTGSYEQYF. The CDR3 bases are TGTGCCAGCAGCCCGACAGGGTCCTACGAGCAGTACTTC.

The gene calls are TRBV7-2 and TRBJ2-5; a weak D match, TRBD2 (6 bases). The DNA end is more similar to TRBJ2-7, so the J call may be wrong. CDR1 SGHTA and CDR2 FQGNSA come from the germline V gene. The CDR3 is made up of 16 amino acids. This chain's CDR3 is CASSYSGVFPSYEQYF. The CDR3 DNA sequence: TGTGCCAGCAGTTACTCGGGGGTCTTCCCCTCCTACGAGCAGTACTTC.

The chain employs TRBV28 and TRBJ1-1, with 9 nucleotides matching TRBD1. Germline-derived CDR1 and CDR2 are MDHEN and SYDVKM. Unmatched junction bases numbered 3, after V lost 4 bases and J lost 3 bases. This CDR3 has 14 residues. CDR3 residues: CASSSTGGHTEAFF. The CDR3 DNA is TGTGCCAGCAGTTCGACAGGGGGACACACTGAAGCTTTCTTT.

This clone showed up just a few times. V is TRBV5-1 and J is TRBJ1-6; maybe TRBD1 (5 bases). CDR1 and CDR2 from the germline V gene are SGHRS and YFSETQ. V was clipped by 1 base and J by 7 bases, with 9 bases between them. The CDR3 is made up of 14 amino acids. CDR3 bases: TGCGCCAGCAGCTTGATGACAGAGAATTCACCCCTCCACTTT. This gives the protein CASSLMTENSPLHF.

This clone showed up just a few times. The gene calls are TRBV7-6 and TRBJ1-1, with TRBD1 identical over 9 bases. The trim removed 5 bases at V and 5 bases at J, leaving 9 bases unmatched. Germline CDR1 and CDR2: SGHVS and FNYEAQ. The CDR3 covers 15 residues. CDR3 DNA: TGTGCCAGCAGCCAATCCGGGACAGGGAGAACTGAAGCTTTCTTT. Encoded protein: CASSQSGTGRTEAFF.

This chain uses TRBV6-5 with TRBJ1-2; 8 bases line up with TRBD1. Per the germline V gene, CDR1 is MNHEY and CDR2 is SVGAGI. After removal of 4 bases from V and 13 bases from J, the junction contained 17 bases not matched to a gene. CDR3 length: 15 amino acids. CDR3 sequence (DNA): TGTGCCAGCAGTTTTCGAGACAGGGGCCTTGTTGGTTGCACCTTC. Its translation is CASSFRDRGLVGCTF.

The chain couples TRBV29-1 to TRBJ2-1; 8 bases align to TRBD2. The CDR3 spans 14 residues. V lost 4 bases, J lost 9 bases, and 11 bases stayed unmatched. Germline V gives CDR1 SQVTM, CDR2 ANQGSEA. The CDR3 DNA sequence: TGCAGCGTTGTCCCCCCCGGGGGGGCGGGTGAGCAGTTCTTC. Protein product: CSVVPPGGAGEQFF.

CDR3 sequence: CASSLGGQNTEAFF. In nucleotides, the CDR3 is TGTGCCAGCAGCTTAGGGGGGCAGAACACTGAAGCTTTCTTT. The chain couples TRBV7-2 to TRBJ1-1; D perhaps matches TRBD1 (6 bases). The germline V and J ends were trimmed by 1 base and 1 base, with 7 bases remaining between them. CDR1 and CDR2 from the germline V gene are SGHTA and FQGNSA. The CDR3 is 14 amino acids.

The chain is built from TRBV4-3 and TRBJ1-1, with TRBD1 matching 7 bases. Germline loops: CDR1 LGHNA, CDR2 YSLEER. The CDR3 totals 16 residues. Trimming took 0 bases from V and 1 from J; bases not matched to a gene: 5. This CDR3 reads CASSQDSAGGNTEAFF. The CDR3 DNA follows: TGCGCCAGCAGCCAAGACTCTGCAGGGGGGAACACTGAAGCTTTCTTT.

The J gene is TRBJ1-5, the V gene TRBV9; the D is unclear. V lost 0 bases to trimming and J lost 6 bases, with 7 bases between them. The CDR3 covers 13 residues. The germline CDR1 and CDR2 sequences are SGDLS and YYNGEE. This chain's CDR3 is CASSVDGSQPQHF. The DNA for the CDR3 is TGTGCCAGCAGCGTAGATGGTAGTCAGCCCCAGCATTTT.

This clone was counted only a few times. The chain carries TRBV4-3 and TRBJ1-1; D is uncertain. CDR3 size: 14 residues. The V gene lost 1 base and the J gene lost 4 bases, with 10 bases spanning the gap. Germline V CDR1 and CDR2: LGHNA, YSLEER. CDR3 protein: CASSQVLGSTEAFF. The CDR3 region has the DNA TGCGCCAGCAGCCAAGTCCTGGGCTCCACTGAAGCTTTCTTT.

CDR3 nucleotide sequence: TGTGCCAGCAGCTTAGGTGAAGACAGTAGCTACGAGCAGTACTTC. Translated, it gives CASSLGEDSSYEQYF. The chain uses TRBV7-6 and TRBJ2-7; possibly TRBD1 for D (5 bases). This CDR3 comprises 15 residues. Trimming cost V 1 base and J 3 bases, with 13 bases left between them. Germline CDR1 reads SGHVS; CDR2 reads FNYEAQ. Full variable domain (remainder filled in from reference TRBV7-6 and TRBJ2-7): GAGVSQSPRYKVTKRGQDVALRCDPISGHVSLYWYRQALGQGPEFLTYFNYEAQQDKSGLPNDRFSAERPEGSISTLTIQRTEQRDSAMYRCASSLGEDSSYEQYFGPGTRLTVT.

This clone has more than one count but fewer than ten. J is TRBJ2-7 and V is TRBV11-2; 7 nucleotides align to TRBD2. V shed 0 bases and J 3 bases; nucleotides not matched to a gene: 5. Germline CDR1 and CDR2: SGHAT and FQNNGV. The CDR3 spans 15 residues. CDR3 DNA sequence: TGTGCCAGCAGCTTAGATGTCAGCGGGGTCTACGAGCAGTACTTC. Translated, it gives CASSLDVSGVYEQYF.

The chain joins TRBV7-9 to TRBJ2-2; 12 nucleotides match TRBD2. V was clipped by 3 bases and J by 5 bases; unmatched bases: 4. The CDR3 has 16 amino acids. CDR1 SEHNR and CDR2 FQNEAQ come from the germline V gene (reference sequence). The CDR3 loop is CASSLRLAGDTGELFF. The DNA for the CDR3 is TGTGCCAGCAGCTTGAGACTAGCGGGGGATACCGGGGAGCTGTTTTTT.

The chain employs TRBV18 and TRBJ1-5, with D unclear. Germline values: CDR1 KGHSH, CDR2 LQKENI. This CDR3 comprises 15 residues. Between the trimmed V and J ends, which lost 2 bases and 2 bases, there was a span of 10 bases. CDR3 bases: TGTGCCAGCTCACCAGGGAGGGCAGGCAATCAGCCCCAGCATTTT. Translation: CASSPGRAGNQPQHF.

The CDR3 DNA follows: TGTGCCAGCAGTCAGGGAATTGGGTCACCCCTCCACTTT. This translates into CASSQGIGSPLHF. This chain connects TRBV6-6 to TRBJ1-6; tentatively, D is TRBD1 (5 bases). The CDR3 is made up of 13 amino acids. V lost 5 bases, J lost 10 bases, and 12 bases lay in between. The germline CDR1 and CDR2 sequences are MNHNY and SVGAGI (reference sequence).

The gene calls are TRBV7-9 and TRBJ1-5; the D gene is possibly TRBD1 (5 bases). CDR1 SEHNR and CDR2 FQNEAQ come from the germline V gene (reference sequence). The CDR3 totals 17 residues. Trimming cost V 1 base and J 2 bases, with 15 bases left between them. CDR3 sequence: CASSLGGPGRGNQPQHF. CDR3 coding DNA: TGTGCCAGCAGCTTAGGGGGCCCCGGGAGGGGCAATCAGCCCCAGCATTTT.

The gene calls are TRBV10-3 and TRBJ2-7; TRBD2 is a possible D gene (6 bases). V dropped 3 bases and J dropped 1 base, with 13 bases sitting between them. Germline CDR1 and CDR2: ENHRY and SYGVKD. The CDR3 runs to 15 residues. CDR3 sequence: CAISEREVGSYEQYF. As DNA, the CDR3 is TGTGCCATCAGTGAAAGGGAGGTGGGATCCTACGAGCAGTACTTC.

The chain combines TRBV10-2 with TRBJ2-1; the match to TRBD2 covers 7 bases. The trim removed 3 bases at V and 4 bases at J, leaving 9 bases unmatched. Germline loops: CDR1 WSHSY, CDR2 SAAADI. The CDR3 consists of 16 residues. The CDR3 region has the DNA TGCGCCAGCAGTGATCGCGAGCGGGGCCCTTACAATGAGCAGTTCTTC. This codes for CASSDRERGPYNEQFF.

In its sample, this clone was seen once. The chain couples TRBV19 to TRBJ2-5; no reliable D call. Germline CDR1 and CDR2: LNHDA and SQIVND (reference sequence). The CDR3 is 13 amino acids. The ends were cut back, 2 bases at V and 1 base at J, with 5 bases in the middle. This CDR3 is CASSIISQETQYF. CDR3 DNA sequence: TGTGCCAGTAGTATAATCAGCCAAGAGACCCAGTACTTC.

This clone was counted a few times. This chain connects TRBV7-6 to TRBJ1-1; a weak D match, TRBD1 (5 bases). CDR1 is SGHVS and CDR2 is FNYEAQ in the germline V gene. V lost 0 bases to trimming and J lost 11 bases, with 16 bases between them. CDR3 length: 14 amino acids. The CDR3 DNA reads as TGTGCCAGCAGCTTAGCTCGGCAGGGTAGGAACGCTTTCTTT. It is translated as CASSLARQGRNAFF.

This chain joins TRBV29-1 and TRBJ1-1, with D perhaps matching TRBD1 (6 bases). V was cut by 8 bases and J by 1 base, with 14 bases left in between. Germline CDR1 reads SQVTM; CDR2 reads ANQGSEA. The CDR3 consists of 13 residues. The CDR3 protein is CSLQGNGNTEAFF. CDR3 in DNA: TGCAGCCTCCAGGGGAACGGGAACACTGAAGCTTTCTTT.